The T cell receptor beta chain under discussion was sequenced for a study of blood T cell repertoires in COVID-19. Measured with immunoSEQ multiplex PCR; TCRdb has only the in-frame clones, and not every one. The sample shows 56,000 or so clones, approximately 88% of them seen only once. The trim removed 6 bases at V and 2 bases at J, leaving 7 bases unmatched. This CDR3 contains 14 residues. Per germline, CDR1 MNHNY and CDR2 SVGAGI (reference sequence). Sequenced sample: peripheral blood. The sequence was obtained from a human donor in a cohort sampled during active COVID-19. The rearrangement links TRBV6-6 to TRBJ2-7, with TRBD1 identical over 7 bases. The CDR3 nucleotides are TGTGCCAGCAGCCCTCAGGGGGTAGCCTACGAGCAGTACTTC. Translating gives CASSPQGVAYEQYF.